Sequencing of this TCR beta chain was carried out in a study of blood T cell repertoires in COVID-19. Method: immunoSEQ multiplex PCR; TCRdb's copy keeps in-frame clones and lacks some. The profile shows around 250,000 clones, about 86% of them singletons. Trimming pared 5 bases from V and 1 base from J, leaving 14 bases between. The CDR3 is 15 residues long. Germline V gene sequence: CDR1 PRHDT, CDR2 FYEKMQ (reference sequence). Cohort allocation depended upon clinical history that participants reported. Sequenced sample: PBMCs or T cells enriched from blood (not recorded which). The chain carries TRBV13 and TRBJ1-1; weak D call: TRBD1 (6 bases). This receptor was obtained from a man aged 25 to 40 with acute COVID-19. CDR3 protein: CASSPSPGANTEAFF. The DNA for the CDR3 is TGTGCCAGCAGCCCAAGCCCAGGGGCGAACACTGAAGCTTTCTTT.